These 10 T cell receptor beta chains came from one sample sequenced in a study of T cells in Graves' hyperthyroidism and ophthalmopathy. Researchers amplified the TCR beta CDR3 regions from RNA transcripts. The TCR CDR3 was amplified in a first-round RT-PCR using the HTBI primer set. One entry per CDR3 protein results from TCRdb running MiXCR on the multiplex PCR reads. This table has roughly 380,000 distinct CDR3 sequences, around 13% appearing once. Source material: blood. All receptors derive from a woman under 30 with Graves' hyperthyroidism.

This clonotype was found many times. This chain links TRBV10-3 with TRBJ2-2, with D hard to call. Germline CDR1 reads ENHRY; CDR2 reads SYGVKD. Trimming stripped 7 bases from V and 2 bases from J, with 8 bases between. CDR3 length equals 13 residues. This CDR3 reads CAIKGSNTGELFF. CDR3 DNA sequence: TGTGCCATCAAGGGCTCCAACACCGGGGAGCTGTTTTTT.

This clonotype was seen more than once but under ten times. The CDR3 nucleotides read TGCAGTGCTAGGGGAGAGGGACAGGGGGCAAGTAGGGGCTACACCTTC. As protein: CSARGEGQGASRGYTF. J is TRBJ1-2 and V is TRBV20-1; 12 bases agree with TRBD1. The CDR3 is 16 amino acids. Germline V gene sequence: CDR1 DFQATT, CDR2 SNEGSKA (reference sequence). V gave up 3 bases and J gave up 8 bases; unmatched junction bases: 13.

V gene TRBV18 combines with J gene TRBJ2-2, with a tentative D call TRBD1 (6 bases). CDR3 size: 16 residues. Per the germline V gene, CDR1 is KGHSH and CDR2 is LQKENI. V lost 6 bases and J 1 base, leaving 15 bases between the germline ends. This CDR3 reads CASSTTQGLNTGELFF. CDR3 in DNA: TGTGCCAGCTCTACAACACAGGGATTGAACACCGGGGAGCTGTTTTTT.

This clonotype was detected once. With a much larger clone just one base away, this may be a read error. This chain links TRBV20-1 with TRBJ1-1, with D unclear. The V end was cut by 4 bases, the J end by 7 bases, with 16 bases between. This CDR3 has 13 amino acids. CDR1 DFQATT and CDR2 SNEGSKA come from the germline V gene (reference sequence). The DNA of the CDR3 is TGCAGTGCTAATTTAGGGCGAGGGCATGAAGCTTTCTTT. This translates into CSANLGRGHEAFF.

In this sample, this clonotype turned up many times. The chain links TRBV9 to TRBJ2-7, with 7 bases identical to TRBD1. The CDR3 covers 15 residues. Germline V gives CDR1 SGDLS, CDR2 YYNGEE. Trimming cost V 3 bases and J 2 bases; bases outside gene matches: 8. The CDR3 bases are TGTGCCAGCAGCGCCGCCCGGGACAGCCCCTACGAGCAGTACTTC. Translation: CASSAARDSPYEQYF.

The CDR3 DNA follows: TGCGCCAGCAAATTGGGAGTCGAGGCGGGGGAGACCCAGTACTTC. This gives the protein CASKLGVEAGETQYF. The J gene is TRBJ2-5, the V gene TRBV5-1, with D perhaps TRBD2 (6 bases). V was cut by 6 bases and J by 5 bases, with 20 bases left in between. Per germline, CDR1 SGHRS and CDR2 YFSETQ. This CDR3 has 15 residues.

This clonotype has ten or more counts. The rearrangement uses TRBV28 and TRBJ1-5; D uncertain. Trimming left V 2 bases short and J 10 bases short, with 15 bases between. Germline V gives CDR1 MDHEN, CDR2 SYDVKM. The CDR3 runs 14 residues. The CDR3 sequence is CASSLPSGLKPQHF. DNA for the CDR3: TGTGCCAGCAGTTTACCCTCGGGGTTAAAACCCCAGCATTTT. Filled out from reference TRBV28 and TRBJ1-5, the complete variable domain reads DVKVTQSSRYLVKRTGEKVFLECVQDMDHENMFWYRQDPGLGLRLIYFSYDVKMKEKGDIPEGYSVSREKKERFSLILESASTNQTSMYLCASSLPSGLKPQHFGDGTRLSIL.

This CDR3 is CATRGVTDTQYF. In nucleotides, the CDR3 is TGTGCCACCCGAGGGGTCACCGATACGCAGTATTTT. The chain employs TRBV6-1 and TRBJ2-3; D is tentatively TRBD1 or TRBD2 (5 bases each). The ends were cut back, 10 bases at V and 6 bases at J, with 14 bases in the middle. This CDR3 is built from 12 residues. Germline CDR1 reads MNHNS; CDR2 reads SASEGT.

This clonotype was counted between two and nine times. The V and J genes are TRBV19 and TRBJ1-5; D uncertain. V was clipped by 5 bases and J by 9 bases, with 11 bases between them. Per the germline V gene, CDR1 is LNHDA and CDR2 is SQIVND (reference sequence). The CDR3 length is 12 residues. Here the CDR3 DNA reads TGTGCCAGTAGTCCCGGTTTAGTGCCCCAGCATTTT. It yields the protein CASSPGLVPQHF.

The V and J genes are TRBV20-1 and TRBJ1-2; TRBD1 is a possible D gene (5 bases). The germline V and J ends were trimmed by 6 bases and 2 bases, with 10 bases remaining between them. Germline V gene sequence: CDR1 DFQATT, CDR2 SNEGSKA (reference sequence). The CDR3 has 12 residues. CDR3 amino acids: CSALQENYGYTF. CDR3 in DNA: TGCAGTGCCCTACAGGAAAACTATGGCTACACCTTC.